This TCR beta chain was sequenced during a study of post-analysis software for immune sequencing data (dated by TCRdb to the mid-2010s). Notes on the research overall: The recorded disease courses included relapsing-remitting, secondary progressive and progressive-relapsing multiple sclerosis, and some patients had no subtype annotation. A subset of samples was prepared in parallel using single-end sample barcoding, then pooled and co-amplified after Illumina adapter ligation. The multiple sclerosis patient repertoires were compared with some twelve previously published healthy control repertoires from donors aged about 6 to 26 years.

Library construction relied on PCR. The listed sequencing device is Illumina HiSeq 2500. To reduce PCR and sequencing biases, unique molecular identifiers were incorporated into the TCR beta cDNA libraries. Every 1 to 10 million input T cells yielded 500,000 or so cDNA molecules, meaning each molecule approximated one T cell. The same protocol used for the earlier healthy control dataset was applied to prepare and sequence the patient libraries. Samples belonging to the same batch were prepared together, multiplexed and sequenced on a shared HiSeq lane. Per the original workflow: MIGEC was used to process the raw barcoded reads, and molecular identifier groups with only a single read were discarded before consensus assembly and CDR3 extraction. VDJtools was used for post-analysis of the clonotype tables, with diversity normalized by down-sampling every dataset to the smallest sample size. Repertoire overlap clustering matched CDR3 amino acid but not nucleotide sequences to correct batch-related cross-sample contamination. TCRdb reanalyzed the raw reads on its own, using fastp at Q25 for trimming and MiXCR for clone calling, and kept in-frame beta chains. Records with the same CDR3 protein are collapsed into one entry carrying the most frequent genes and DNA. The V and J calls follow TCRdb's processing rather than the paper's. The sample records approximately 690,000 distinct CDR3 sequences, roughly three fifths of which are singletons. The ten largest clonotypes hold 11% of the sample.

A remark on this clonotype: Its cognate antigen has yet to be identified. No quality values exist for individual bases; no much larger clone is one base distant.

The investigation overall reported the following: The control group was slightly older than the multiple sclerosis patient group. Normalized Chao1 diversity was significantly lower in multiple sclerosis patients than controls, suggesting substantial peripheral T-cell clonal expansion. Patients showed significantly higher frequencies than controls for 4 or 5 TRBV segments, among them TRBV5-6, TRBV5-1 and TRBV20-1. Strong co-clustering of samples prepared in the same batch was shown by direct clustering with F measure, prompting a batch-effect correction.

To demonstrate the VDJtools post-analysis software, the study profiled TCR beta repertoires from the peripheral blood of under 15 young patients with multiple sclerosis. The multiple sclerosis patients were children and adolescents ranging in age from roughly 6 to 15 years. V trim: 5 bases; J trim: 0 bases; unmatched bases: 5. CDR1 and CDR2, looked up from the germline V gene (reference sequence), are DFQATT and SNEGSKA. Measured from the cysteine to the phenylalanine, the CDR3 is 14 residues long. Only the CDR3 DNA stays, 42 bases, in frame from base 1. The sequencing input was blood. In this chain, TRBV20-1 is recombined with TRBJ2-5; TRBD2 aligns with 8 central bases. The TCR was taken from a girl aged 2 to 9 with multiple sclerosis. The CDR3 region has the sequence CSAGPAGDQETQYF. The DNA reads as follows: TGCAGTGCTGGGCCAGCGGGAGACCAAGAGACCCAGTACTTC.